These 30 T cell receptor beta chains were sequenced from one sample in a study of cytomegalovirus exposure and HLA in healthy donors (dated 2017 in TCRdb). The library was generated by the immunoSEQ multiplex PCR assay. TCRdb took this table from immuneACCESS and kept in-frame rearrangements with V and J called. Such tables lack part of the clones; where checked against another copy, unresolved V genes explain under half of the gap, and the rest is unexplained. This sample lists roughly 300,000 clones; roughly 90% were detected once. The ten largest make up about 0.9% of the sample. Material: PBMCs. The receptors were sampled from a young woman in good health and CMV-seronegative.

This sequence joins TRBV19 and TRBJ2-7; TRBD1 matches at 10 bases. This CDR3 region has 15 residues. Germline CDR1 is LNHDA and CDR2 is SQIVND (reference sequence). Trimming cost V 5 bases and J 5 bases; bases outside gene matches: 9. The CDR3 nucleotides read TGTGCCAGTAGTCCCCTGGGACAGGGGAAAGACGAGCAGTACTTC. Its translation is CASSPLGQGKDEQYF. Based on the CDR3 plus reference TRBV19 and TRBJ2-7, the full variable domain is DGGITQSPKYLFRKEGQNVTLSCEQNLNHDAMYWYRQDPGQGLRLIYYSQIVNDFQKGDIAEGYSVSREKKESFPLTVTSAQKNPTAFYLCASSPLGQGKDEQYFGPGTRLTVT.

The CDR3 DNA is TGTGCCACCAGCAGAGATGGGATAGCGGGAGGGCCTTTGAACACCGGGGAGCTGTTTTTT. Amino acids: CATSRDGIAGGPLNTGELFF. The chain carries TRBV15 and TRBJ2-2, with 11 bases fitting TRBD2. Per the germline V gene, CDR1 is LNHNV and CDR2 is YYDKDF (reference sequence). The CDR3 is made up of 20 amino acids. The V segment lost 0 bases and the J segment 1 base; nucleotides outside the gene matches: 10.

The chain employs TRBV5-1 and TRBJ1-1; D uncertain. Trimming shortened V by 2 bases and J by 5 bases, and 13 bases separated the two germline ends. Germline CDR1 is SGHRS and CDR2 is YFSETQ. The CDR3 sequence is 14 residues long. The CDR3 DNA reads TGCGCCAGCAGCTTAGCCACCTCTTCGACTGAAGCTTTCTTT. It yields the protein CASSLATSSTEAFF.

The chain is built from TRBV11-2 and TRBJ2-1; TRBD2 aligns across 9 bases. V lost 4 bases, J lost 7 bases, and 8 bases stayed unmatched. The CDR3 length is 15 residues. The germline V gene has CDR1 SGHAT and CDR2 FQNNGV. CDR3 region: CASSSGTSSPNEQFF. In nucleotides, the CDR3 is TGTGCCAGCAGCTCGGGGACTAGCTCCCCTAATGAGCAGTTCTTC. The full variable domain, completed using reference TRBV11-2 and TRBJ2-1, is EAGVAQSPRYKIIEKRQSVAFWCNPISGHATLYWYQQILGQGPKLLIQFQNNGVVDDSQLPKDRFSAERLKGVDSTLKIQPAKLEDSAVYLCASSSGTSSPNEQFFGPGTRLTVL.

The CDR3 is CASIETSGTLNEQFF. The CDR3 DNA reads TGTGCCAGCATTGAGACTAGCGGGACGCTCAATGAGCAGTTCTTC. The chain has TRBV6-1 and TRBJ2-1; the match to TRBD2 covers 11 bases. The V gene's germline CDR1 is MNHNS and CDR2 SASEGT. V gave up 7 bases and J gave up 6 bases; unmatched junction bases: 8. This CDR3 spans 15 amino acids.

The chain links TRBV29-1 to TRBJ2-4; D call uncertain. The V end was cut by 4 bases, the J end by 0 bases, with 10 bases between. Germline lookup yields CDR1 SQVTM and CDR2 ANQGSEA. This CDR3 region has 14 residues. The CDR3 loop reads CSVALKLAKNIQYF. The CDR3, as DNA: TGCAGCGTTGCGCTTAAGCTAGCCAAAAACATTCAGTACTTC. Full variable domain (rest looked up from reference TRBV29-1 and TRBJ2-4): SAVISQKPSRDICQRGTSLTIQCQVDSQVTMMFWYRQQPGQSLTLIATANQGSEATYESGFVIDKFPISRPNLTFSTLTVSNMSPEDSSIYLCSVALKLAKNIQYFGAGTRLSVL.

Only one count was recorded for this clone. This rearrangement joins TRBV12-5 to TRBJ1-1; the D is unclear. The CDR3 loop spans 15 amino acids. CDR1 and CDR2 (germline): LGHNT, FRNRAP. V lost 6 bases and J 0 bases, leaving 14 bases between the germline ends. CDR3 loop: CASGQPRDMNTEAFF. CDR3 nucleotide sequence: TGTGCTAGTGGCCAACCGAGGGATATGAACACTGAAGCTTTCTTT.

The chain has TRBV9 and TRBJ2-1; perhaps TRBD1 as D (5 bases). This CDR3 comprises 16 residues. Trimming cost V 2 bases and J 1 base, with 13 bases left between them. In germline, CDR1 is SGDLS, CDR2 YYNGEE. CDR3 loop: CASSVRGSVSYNEQFF. CDR3 nucleotides: TGTGCCAGCAGCGTTAGGGGTAGTGTTTCCTACAATGAGCAGTTCTTC.

The rearrangement uses TRBV28 and TRBJ2-7; 8 bases line up with TRBD1. CDR1 is MDHEN, CDR2 SYDVKM, per germline. V was pared by 2 bases and J by 3 bases, with 3 bases of the junction left unmatched. The CDR3 has 14 amino acids. In DNA form, the CDR3 reads TGTGCCAGCAGTTTAGGAGGACAGGGCTACGAGCAGTACTTC. It yields the protein CASSLGGQGYEQYF.

This chain connects TRBV7-7 to TRBJ2-7, with 8 bases lining up with TRBD1. Germline assignment: CDR1 SSHAT and CDR2 FNYEAQ (reference sequence). The length of the CDR3 is 16 residues. Trimming at V came to 5 bases and at J to 3 bases, leaving 12 bases not matched to a gene. In DNA form, the CDR3 reads TGTGCCAGCAGCGGCAGTTCAGGGGGCCGAAGCTACGAGCAGTACTTC. Amino acid sequence: CASSGSSGGRSYEQYF.

The rearrangement joins TRBV11-2 to TRBJ2-1; D is unresolved. The CDR3 length is 14 residues. The V and J ends lost 5 bases and 3 bases respectively, with 11 bases between them. The V gene's germline CDR1 is SGHAT and CDR2 FQNNGV. The CDR3 reads CASSPVGFYNEQFF. The CDR3 DNA reads TGTGCCAGCAGCCCGGTCGGGTTCTACAATGAGCAGTTCTTC.

This clone came up a few times. The genes are TRBV2 and TRBJ2-2; D not resolved. Per the germline V gene, CDR1 is SNHLY and CDR2 is FYNNEI. CDR3 size: 14 residues. Trimming shortened V by 2 bases and J by 1 base, and 5 bases separated the two germline ends. CDR3 DNA sequence: TGTGCCAGCAGTGAAACAAGGAACACCGGGGAGCTGTTTTTT. Protein sequence: CASSETRNTGELFF.

The chain uses TRBV28 and TRBJ2-1, with a weak D call TRBD1 (6 bases). The CDR3 has 15 amino acids. Germline CDR1 is MDHEN and CDR2 is SYDVKM. Trimming stripped 7 bases from V and 7 bases from J, with 20 bases between. The CDR3 DNA follows: TGTGCCAGCATCCCTGGCGCAGGGGAAAGGAATGAGCAGTTCTTC. Encoded protein: CASIPGAGERNEQFF.

The V and J genes are TRBV9 and TRBJ2-7; D is possibly TRBD1 (7 bases). Trimming took 4 bases from V and 5 from J, leaving 25 bases between them. This CDR3 is 17 amino acids long. CDR1 and CDR2 (germline): SGDLS, YYNGEE. The CDR3 DNA reads as TGTGCCAGCAGCCCTCAGGGAGGACAGGCGTTCGGGAACGAGCAGTACTTC. It encodes CASSPQGGQAFGNEQYF.

The chain has TRBV6-6 and TRBJ2-3; 9 bases line up with TRBD1. The CDR3 has 16 residues. Germline loops: CDR1 MNHNY, CDR2 SVGAGI (reference sequence). V shed 7 bases and J 3 bases; nucleotides not matched to a gene: 11. DNA of the CDR3: TGTGCCAGCAAACAACGGGACAGGGCTGGGACAGATACGCAGTATTTT. Its protein product is CASKQRDRAGTDTQYF.

The chain carries TRBV6-5 and TRBJ2-5, with TRBD2 matching 10 bases. Trimming cost V 5 bases and J 2 bases; bases outside gene matches: 5. Germline V gene lookup returns CDR1 MNHEY and CDR2 SVGAGI. The CDR3 runs 15 residues. The CDR3 here is CASSRGLAHQETQYF. The CDR3 region has the DNA TGTGCCAGCAGTAGGGGACTAGCGCATCAAGAGACCCAGTACTTC.

The chain links TRBV4-2 to TRBJ2-3; the D gene is possibly TRBD2 (6 bases). The CDR3 sequence is 16 residues long. Germline V gene data show CDR1 as LGHNA and CDR2 as YNFKEQ. Between the trimmed V and J ends, which lost 7 bases and 6 bases, there was a span of 23 bases. CDR3 sequence reads: CASTPRSGRGSDTQYF. CDR3 nucleotides: TGTGCCAGCACCCCCCGGTCCGGGAGAGGGTCGGATACGCAGTATTTT.

This clone was picked up a small number of times. In DNA form, the CDR3 reads TGTGCCAGTAGTCTCAGGGGTGGGACTGAAGCTTTCTTT. As protein: CASSLRGGTEAFF. V is TRBV19 and J is TRBJ1-1, with D perhaps matching TRBD1 (6 bases). V was pared by 5 bases and J by 5 bases, with 12 bases between. In germline, CDR1 is LNHDA, CDR2 SQIVND (reference sequence). The CDR3 contains 13 residues. Filled out from reference TRBV19 and TRBJ1-1, the complete variable domain reads DGGITQSPKYLFRKEGQNVTLSCEQNLNHDAMYWYRQDPGQGLRLIYYSQIVNDFQKGDIAEGYSVSREKKESFPLTVTSAQKNPTAFYLCASSLRGGTEAFFGQGTRLTVV.

The V call is TRBV7-8, the J call TRBJ2-3; 7 positions agree with TRBD1. Germline trimming cut 6 bases from V and 4 bases from J; bases unmatched to any gene: 13. Germline CDR1 and CDR2: SGHVS and FQNEAQ. The CDR3 consists of 16 residues. CDR3 amino acids: CASSLRRGTGADTQYF. CDR3 nucleotides: TGTGCCAGCAGTCTAAGAAGGGGAACAGGGGCAGATACGCAGTATTTT.

The gene calls are TRBV10-2 and TRBJ2-7; TRBD1 matches 9 bases. Germline-derived CDR1 and CDR2 are WSHSY and SAAADI. The CDR3 sequence is 13 residues long. The V and J ends lost 8 bases and 7 bases, in that order; junction bases with no gene match: 9. The CDR3 coding sequence is TGCGCCAGCGTAAAACAGGGGGCGCGGGAGCAGTACTTC. Amino acid sequence: CASVKQGAREQYF.

This clone was seen a few times. The chain combines TRBV27 with TRBJ2-7; 7 nucleotides agree with TRBD2. Germline CDR1 is MNHEY and CDR2 is SMNVEV (reference sequence). V gave up 2 bases and J gave up 2 bases; unmatched junction bases: 6. The CDR3 length is 15 residues. CDR3 DNA: TGTGCCAGCAGTTTAAGACCGGGAGGTGCCTACGAGCAGTACTTC. Amino acids: CASSLRPGGAYEQYF.

The chain links TRBV11-2 to TRBJ1-6, with a tentative D call TRBD1 (5 bases). The CDR3 has 16 amino acids. Trimming shortened V by 2 bases and J by 8 bases, and 16 bases separated the two germline ends. Germline CDR1 is SGHAT and CDR2 is FQNNGV. CDR3 in amino acids: CASSLFLGQVDSPLHF. Written as DNA, the CDR3 is TGTGCCAGCAGCTTATTCTTGGGGCAGGTTGATTCACCCCTCCACTTT.

The V and J genes are TRBV15 and TRBJ1-4; D unresolved. The CDR3 is 13 residues long. The V and J ends lost 7 bases and 7 bases respectively, with 13 bases between them. Germline V gene data show CDR1 as LNHNV and CDR2 as YYDKDF (reference sequence). The CDR3 sequence: CATNHPSVEKLFF. As DNA, the CDR3 is TGTGCCACCAACCACCCCTCGGTTGAAAAACTGTTTTTT.

The rearrangement joins TRBV7-8 to TRBJ2-7; perhaps TRBD1 as D (6 bases). The CDR3 totals 13 residues. Germline CDR1 is SGHVS and CDR2 is FQNEAQ. Trimming took off 4 bases at V and 3 bases at J, with 10 bases between the two ends. CDR3 sequence: CASSYRTVYEQYF. CDR3 sequence (DNA): TGTGCCAGCAGCTATAGGACAGTCTACGAGCAGTACTTC. Supplemented by reference TRBV7-8 and TRBJ2-7, the full variable domain reads GAGVSQSPRYKVAKRGQDVALRCDPISGHVSLFWYQQALGQGPEFLTYFQNEAQLDKSGLPSDRFFAERPEGSVSTLKIQRTQQEDSAVYLCASSYRTVYEQYFGPGTRLTVT.

This clone was detected ten times or more. The gene calls are TRBV7-8 and TRBJ2-5; TRBD2 matches at 7 bases. The V segment lost 5 bases and the J segment 5 bases; nucleotides outside the gene matches: 5. The CDR3 is 13 residues long. CDR1 and CDR2 (germline): SGHVS, FQNEAQ. The CDR3 here is CASSPGGGETQYF. DNA of the CDR3: TGTGCCAGCAGCCCCGGGGGAGGGGAGACCCAGTACTTC.

The V call is TRBV9, the J call TRBJ2-7; 9 bases map to TRBD2. The CDR3 consists of 15 residues. Trimming took 0 bases from V and 5 from J; bases not matched to a gene: 6. Germline lookup yields CDR1 SGDLS and CDR2 YYNGEE. The CDR3 region is CASSVDLAGSHEQYF. CDR3 coding DNA: TGTGCCAGCAGCGTAGACCTAGCGGGATCCCACGAGCAGTACTTC.

The chain links TRBV27 to TRBJ2-1, with TRBD2 identical over 12 bases. The CDR3 spans 16 residues. V gave up 5 bases and J gave up 12 bases; unmatched junction bases: 14. The V gene's germline CDR1 is MNHEY and CDR2 SMNVEV (reference sequence). The CDR3 loop is CASSPYSGTSGPWQFF. The CDR3 DNA reads TGTGCCAGCAGTCCGTACTCCGGGACTAGCGGGCCGTGGCAGTTCTTC.

The chain has TRBV28 and TRBJ1-1, with TRBD1 matching 8 bases. Trimming cost V 5 bases and J 9 bases; bases outside gene matches: 2. Germline values: CDR1 MDHEN, CDR2 SYDVKM. The CDR3 length is 11 residues. The CDR3 DNA reads TGTGCCAGCAGTAGGACAGGGAAAGCTTTCTTT. It yields the protein CASSRTGKAFF.

The rearrangement links TRBV4-1 to TRBJ2-1, with 11 bases matching TRBD2. The germline V gene encodes CDR1 MGHRA and CDR2 YSYEKL. The CDR3 sequence is 16 residues long. V lost 0 bases and J lost 7; bases outside the gene matches: 5. CDR3 loop: CASSQDRLAGRNEQFF. The CDR3 region has the DNA TGCGCCAGCAGCCAAGATAGACTAGCGGGACGAAATGAGCAGTTCTTC.

The rearrangement uses TRBV5-1 and TRBJ2-7, with 8 nucleotides matching TRBD2. The germline CDR1 and CDR2 sequences are SGHRS and YFSETQ. Trimming removed 5 bases from V and 2 bases from J; junction bases left unmatched: 9. This CDR3 comprises 15 residues. CDR3 sequence (DNA): TGCGCCAGCAGGGAGGAACTAGCGGCCACCTACGAGCAGTACTTC. Translation: CASREELAATYEQYF. The full variable domain, completed using reference TRBV5-1 and TRBJ2-7, is KAGVTQTPRYLIKTRGQQVTLSCSPISGHRSVSWYQQTPGQGLQFLFEYFSETQRNKGNFPGRFSGRQFSNSRSEMNVSTLELGDSALYLCASREELAATYEQYFGPGTRLTVT.